Sequencing of this TCR beta chain was carried out in a study of cytomegalovirus exposure and HLA in healthy donors. The study's findings and limits: A later analysis revealed that TCR association rates differed between HLA loci, peaking at DRB1 and bottoming out at HLA-C. Researchers counted around 150 TCR beta chains as cytomegalovirus-associated.

CDR3 length equals 16 residues. The germline V gene has CDR1 WSHSY and CDR2 SAAADI. V dropped 0 bases and J dropped 1 base, with 11 bases sitting between them. PCR involved 60 Vbeta and 13 Jbeta primers. Clones were read by immunoSEQ multiplex PCR, and TCRdb kept only the in-frame ones, dropping some. The sample lists about 90,000 clones, less than 85% occurring once. About this clone itself: The antigen remains undetermined.

The sequenced sample consisted of PBMCs. V gene TRBV10-2 combines with J gene TRBJ2-3; D unclear. The TCR was taken from a man aged 18 to 29 in good health and CMV-seronegative. The CDR3, as DNA: TGCGCCAGCAGTGAGTCACGAGGCTTCGGCACAGATACGCAGTATTTT. Amino acids: CASSESRGFGTDTQYF.